The 16 T cell receptor beta chains presented below share a single source sample, sequenced in a study of CXCR3-negative and CXCR3-positive naive CD8 T cells. The libraries of TRB cDNA were prepared using 5' RACE with UMI labels. Reanalyzing the 5' RACE reads, TCRdb keeps one entry per CDR3 protein, without DNA. Its table lists some 130,000 distinct CDR3 sequences. Sequences were obtained from naive CXCR3- CD8+ T cells from blood. The subset was: CD45RO-CCR7+CD27+CD95- naive CD8+ T cells lacking CXCR3 (TNR3-). All receptors derive from a human donor in good health. Some clones in this sample may be carry-over from other donors' samples.

The gene calls are TRBV27 and TRBJ1-2. CDR1 is MNHEY, CDR2 SMNVEV, per germline (reference sequence). The CDR3 extends over 15 amino acids. The CDR3 protein is CASSSIDRPYDGYTF.

The V and J genes are TRBV29-1 and TRBJ1-2; no DNA is available, so the TRBD1 call from TCRdb remains unchecked. This CDR3 comprises 14 residues. CDR1 and CDR2 (germline): SQVTM, ANQGSEA. The CDR3 protein is CSVEGTGGNYGYTF.

The chain couples TRBV10-3 to TRBJ2-2; TCRdb names TRBD2, which stays unverified in the absence of DNA. The CDR3 is made up of 15 amino acids. CDR1 ENHRY and CDR2 SYGVKD come from the germline V gene. This CDR3 reads CAISDPGLQTGELFF.

The chain joins TRBV4-3 to TRBJ1-1; the D call from TCRdb, TRBD1, cannot be confirmed without DNA. The CDR3 sequence is 16 residues long. CDR1 and CDR2 from the germline V gene are LGHNA and YSLEER. CDR3 in amino acids: CASSQESGTVNTEAFF.

This chain connects TRBV10-3 to TRBJ2-1; no DNA is available, so the TRBD1 call from TCRdb remains unchecked. Per the germline V gene, CDR1 is ENHRY and CDR2 is SYGVKD. The CDR3 runs 15 residues. The CDR3 sequence: CAINDRGQGNNEQFF.

The V gene is TRBV28, the J gene TRBJ2-1; TCRdb returns TRBD2, unconfirmable since there is no DNA. This CDR3 is built from 15 residues. Germline CDR1 reads MDHEN; CDR2 reads SYDVKM. CDR3 loop: CASSLLAGGWNEQFF.

The chain employs TRBV27 and TRBJ2-7; TCRdb reports TRBD1, a call that lacks DNA to check it against. Germline assignment: CDR1 MNHEY and CDR2 SMNVEV (reference sequence). This CDR3 region has 13 residues. CDR3: CASSFDRTYEQYF.

The chain links TRBV13 to TRBJ2-2; the TCRdb D gene call, TRBD2, has no DNA to confirm it. This CDR3 comprises 16 residues. Germline CDR1 PRHDT, CDR2 FYEKMQ (reference sequence). The CDR3 sequence: CASSQGLAGVAGELFF.

V is TRBV27 and J is TRBJ2-7; TCRdb designates TRBD1, a call that cannot be tested without DNA. Germline CDR1 and CDR2: MNHEY and SMNVEV (reference sequence). CDR3 length: 16 amino acids. The CDR3 loop is CASSVAGTGGAYEQYF.

The CDR3 sequence is CSVAGLAASYEQYF. The V and J genes are TRBV29-1 and TRBJ2-7; TCRdb proposes TRBD2, but this gene call is untestable without DNA. The length of the CDR3 is 14 residues. Germline CDR1 reads SQVTM; CDR2 reads ANQGSEA.

The V call is TRBV7-9, the J call TRBJ2-5; TCRdb outputs TRBD2, but without DNA this stays unchecked. CDR1 is SEHNR, CDR2 FQNEAQ, per germline (reference sequence). The CDR3 is 16 amino acids. The CDR3 loop is CASSSLLAGAGETQYF.

The genes are TRBV12-3 or TRBV12-4 and TRBJ2-5; without DNA, the TCRdb call of TRBD2 cannot be checked. The CDR3 consists of 15 residues. The CDR3 region is CASSPGGLVGETQYF.

The V gene is TRBV7-9, the J gene TRBJ2-5; no DNA is available, so the TRBD1 call from TCRdb remains unchecked. Germline-derived CDR1 and CDR2 are SEHNR and FQNEAQ (reference sequence). The CDR3 sequence is 16 residues long. CDR3 sequence: CASSFPLDRGYETQYF.

V gene TRBV28 combines with J gene TRBJ2-1; the TRBD1 assignment by TCRdb is unverifiable without DNA. CDR1 MDHEN and CDR2 SYDVKM come from the germline V gene. The CDR3 is made up of 13 amino acids. The CDR3 region is CASSPVGGDEQFF.

The CDR3 loop reads CAVAAGLGYEQYF. The rearrangement joins TRBV10-3 to TRBJ2-7; lacking DNA, the TRBD2 call made by TCRdb goes unchecked. The CDR3 is 13 residues long. Germline loops: CDR1 ENHRY, CDR2 SYGVKD.

The chain joins TRBV28 to TRBJ2-7; TCRdb's D gene call, TRBD2, goes unchecked for lack of DNA. CDR3 length equals 14 residues. The germline gives CDR1 MDHEN, CDR2 SYDVKM. CDR3 sequence reads: CASTLTAGSYEQYF.